This TCR beta chain was retrieved from a study of shared clonotypes between healthy human individuals (dated by TCRdb to about 2020). About the study as a whole: Three men and two women, aged 18 to 49 years, made up the cohort. To estimate repertoire size and how much clonotypes are shared between individuals, the study performed deep sequencing of blood TCR repertoires from 4 to 6 healthy adults. For each donor, three plates each were used for CD4 naive and CD4 memory, two plates were used for CD8 naive, and one plate was used for CD8 memory. Libraries were prepared and TCR repertoires were sequenced by different laboratories using diverse techniques, in order to increase sequencing depth and limit assay-specific biases. Leukapheresis yielded between about 0.94 and 8.9 billion PBMCs per donor.

Using the deep immunoSEQ assay, TCR CDR3 regions were amplified from genomic DNA by multiplex PCR. For each cell subset, the extracted genomic DNA was distributed evenly across all wells of several immunoSEQ 96-well plates, and each plate served as one replicate. Each replicate PCR for sorted subsets received about 180 ng genomic DNA, equal to roughly 29,000 T cell genomes. The purified libraries were quantified using a Qubit 3.0 fluorometer, sized with a Bioanalyzer 2100, and then quantified again using the KAPA Library Quantification kit. A separate single-read 150-cycle Illumina NextSeq 550 flow cell was used to sequence each immunoSEQ 96-well plate. From the authors' description of their analysis: The immunoSEQ output contained only junctional sequences without quality scores, so filtering could not match that applied to full-length reads. To assign V/J genes and CDR3, sequences were annotated using PyIR, a Python wrapper for IgBLAST v1.9, with IMGT germline references. Reads with weak V/J assignments (E-value above 1e-6), missing CDR3, stop codons, out-of-frame junctions, or ambiguous translated residues were removed. V3J clonotypes were defined as sequences sharing the same inferred V gene, J gene, and CDR3 amino acid sequence. To compute the percentage overlap between repertoires, the number of shared unique clonotypes was divided by the size of the smaller repertoire. Three approaches were used to assess repertoire richness: RTK rarefaction, the Chao1 estimator, and Recon v2.1 estimates of unobserved clonotypes. Generation probabilities for all TCRbeta clonotypes obtained by the gDNA method from several donors were computed using OLGA. This immuneACCESS table, as held by TCRdb, lists in-frame sequences with V and J called but not all clones. Of the missing ones, under half trace to an unresolved V gene in checked studies; the others have no known cause. Clonal size and the V and J genes are those of that table, whereas D and trimming came from the DNA. In this sample the table shows roughly 1 million clones, approximately 72% of which occur a single time. The ten largest clones take up approximately 1.5% of the sample.

The CDR1 and CDR2 encoded by the germline V gene are MNHEY and SVGAGI. V loses 0 bases at its end and J loses 3 bases; junction bases beyond the gene matches: 5. Taken from cysteine to phenylalanine, the CDR3 has 16 residues. Solely the CDR3 DNA is kept, with 48 bases framed from the first base. Details on this clone: Its antigen is currently not known. The sample holds no much larger clone one base away, and base qualities are not on file.

The investigation overall reported the following: Sharing across a handful of donors was observed for about 5% of naive CD4, over 3% of naive CD8, 2% to 2.5% of memory CD4, and around 0.4% of memory CD8 clonotypes. Larger estimated clonotype richness was generally found for naive subsets than for memory subsets. Based on pairwise subsampling, the degree of clonotype sharing among donors was expected to be affected by sequencing depth. Rarefaction of sorted-subset datasets indicated incomplete sequencing despite the large sequencing depth. Because the study included a small number of donors, the genetic and exposure-history diversity represented was limited. Compared with non-shared clonotypes, the clonotypes found in all four sorted-subset donors had higher generation probabilities. Only blood was sampled, and tissue TCR repertoires likely differ from those in blood.

Healthy HIV-negative adults with no recently reported acute infections or vaccinations were included as donors. Only Caucasian adults living in Nashville, Tennessee, USA were represented among the donors. CD4+ T cells were enriched through magnetic negative selection, after which naive cells were positively selected on CD45RA and the remaining negative fraction served as the memory subset. Blood was obtained by leukapheresis, after which PBMCs were separated by Ficoll-Histopaque density gradient centrifugation and cryopreserved in liquid nitrogen vapor phase. Analytical flow cytometry was used to check the purity and quantity of each magnetically sorted T cell population. Genomic DNA was isolated from each sorted fraction and quantified by UV absorbance on a Nanodrop 2000c.

The clonotype comes from a man younger than 30 in good health. Recombination joined TRBV6-5 with TRBJ2-3, with 8 bases matching TRBD2. The sequencing sample was made of memory CD4+ T cells sorted from blood. Interpreted using the paper, the cell subset or site label stands for: CD45RA-negative fraction. The encoded CDR3 is CASSYSGSGMTDTQYF. The bases read TGTGCCAGCAGTTACTCGGGTAGCGGGATGACAGATACGCAGTATTTT.